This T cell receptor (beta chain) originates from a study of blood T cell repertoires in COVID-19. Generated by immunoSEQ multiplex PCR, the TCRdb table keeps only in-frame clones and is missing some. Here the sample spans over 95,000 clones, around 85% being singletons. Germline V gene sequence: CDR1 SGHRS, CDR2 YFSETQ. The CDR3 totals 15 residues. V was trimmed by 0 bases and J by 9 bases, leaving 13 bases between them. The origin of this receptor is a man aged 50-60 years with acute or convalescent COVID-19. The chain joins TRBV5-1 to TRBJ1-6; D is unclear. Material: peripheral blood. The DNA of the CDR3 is TGCGCCAGCAGCTTGGAGGCAGGTAGCGCTTCACCCCTCCACTTT. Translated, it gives CASSLEAGSASPLHF.